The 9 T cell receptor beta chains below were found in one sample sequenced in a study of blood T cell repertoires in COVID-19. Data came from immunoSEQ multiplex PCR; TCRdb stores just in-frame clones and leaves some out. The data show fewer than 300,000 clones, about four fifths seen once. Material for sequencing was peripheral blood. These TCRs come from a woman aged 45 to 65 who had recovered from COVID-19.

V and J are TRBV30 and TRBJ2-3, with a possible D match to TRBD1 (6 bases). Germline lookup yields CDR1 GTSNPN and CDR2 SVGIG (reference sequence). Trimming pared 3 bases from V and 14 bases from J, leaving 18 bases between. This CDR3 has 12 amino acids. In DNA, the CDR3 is TGTGCCTGGAGGCCGGACAGATATGCGGGGTATTTT. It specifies CAWRPDRYAGYF.

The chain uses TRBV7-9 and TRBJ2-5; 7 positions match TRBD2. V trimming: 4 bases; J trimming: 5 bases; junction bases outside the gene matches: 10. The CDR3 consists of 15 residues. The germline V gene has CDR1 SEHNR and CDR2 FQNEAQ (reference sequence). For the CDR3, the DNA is TGTGCCAGCAGCTCGGGACTACCAAGCAAGGAGACCCAGTACTTC. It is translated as CASSSGLPSKETQYF.

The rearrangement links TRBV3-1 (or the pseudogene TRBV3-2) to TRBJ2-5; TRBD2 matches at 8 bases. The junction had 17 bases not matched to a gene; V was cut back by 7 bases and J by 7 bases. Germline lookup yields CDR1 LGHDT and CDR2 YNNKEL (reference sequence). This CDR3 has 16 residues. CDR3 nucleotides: TGTGCCAGCACTTCGTCGGAGGGTAGCGGGGTGGGGACCCAGTACTTC. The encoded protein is CASTSSEGSGVGTQYF.

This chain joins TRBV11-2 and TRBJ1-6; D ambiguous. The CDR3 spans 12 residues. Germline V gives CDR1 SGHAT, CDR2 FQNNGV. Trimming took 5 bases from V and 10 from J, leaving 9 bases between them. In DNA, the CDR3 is TGTGCCAGCAGCCCGGGTCGATCACCCCTCCACTTT. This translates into CASSPGRSPLHF.

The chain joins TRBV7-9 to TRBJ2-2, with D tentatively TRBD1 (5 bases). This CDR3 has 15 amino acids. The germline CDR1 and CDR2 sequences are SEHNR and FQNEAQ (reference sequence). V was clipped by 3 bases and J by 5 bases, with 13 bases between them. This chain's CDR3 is CASSLTALRTGELFF. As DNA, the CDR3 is TGTGCCAGCAGCTTGACAGCCCTCCGAACCGGGGAGCTGTTTTTT. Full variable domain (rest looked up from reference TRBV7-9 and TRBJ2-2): DTGVSQNPRHKITKRGQNVTFRCDPISEHNRLYWYRQTLGQGPEFLTYFQNEAQLEKSRLLSDRFSAERPKGSFSTLEIQRTEQGDSAMYLCASSLTALRTGELFFGEGSRLTVL.

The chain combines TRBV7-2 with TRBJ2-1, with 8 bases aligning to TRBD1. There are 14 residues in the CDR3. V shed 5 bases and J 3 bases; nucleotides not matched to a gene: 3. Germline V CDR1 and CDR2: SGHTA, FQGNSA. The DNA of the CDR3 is TGTGCCAGCAGCCCGGGACAGGACTACAATGAGCAGTTCTTC. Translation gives CASSPGQDYNEQFF.

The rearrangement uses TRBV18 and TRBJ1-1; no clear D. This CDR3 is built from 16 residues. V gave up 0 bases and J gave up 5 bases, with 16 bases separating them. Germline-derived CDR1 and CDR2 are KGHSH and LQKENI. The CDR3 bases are TGTGCCAGCTCACCACCCCTGAGTTCTCACGGGACTGAAGCTTTCTTT. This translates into CASSPPLSSHGTEAFF.

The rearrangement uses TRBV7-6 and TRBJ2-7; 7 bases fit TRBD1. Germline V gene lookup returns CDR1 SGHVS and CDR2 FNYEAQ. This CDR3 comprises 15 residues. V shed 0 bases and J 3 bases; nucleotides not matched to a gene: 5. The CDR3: CASSLAGTANYEQYF. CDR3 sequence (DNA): TGTGCCAGCAGCTTAGCCGGGACAGCCAACTACGAGCAGTACTTC.

CDR3 region: CASSIDAEYYGYTF. The CDR3 DNA reads TGTGCCAGTAGTATAGATGCGGAGTACTATGGCTACACCTTC. The V gene is TRBV19, the J gene TRBJ1-2; D is unresolved. The germline CDR1 and CDR2 sequences are LNHDA and SQIVND (reference sequence). Trimming left V 0 bases short and J 3 bases short, with 8 bases between. CDR3 length: 14 amino acids.